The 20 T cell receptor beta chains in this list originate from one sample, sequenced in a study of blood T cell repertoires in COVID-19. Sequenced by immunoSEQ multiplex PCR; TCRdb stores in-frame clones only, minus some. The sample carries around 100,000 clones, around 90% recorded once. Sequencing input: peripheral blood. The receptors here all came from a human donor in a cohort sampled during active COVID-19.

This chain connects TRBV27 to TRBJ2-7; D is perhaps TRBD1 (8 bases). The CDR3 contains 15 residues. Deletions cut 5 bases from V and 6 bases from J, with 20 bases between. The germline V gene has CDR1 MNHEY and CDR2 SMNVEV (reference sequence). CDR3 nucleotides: TGTGCCAGCAGTCAAACGGACAGGGAGGGGGGCGAGCAGTACTTC. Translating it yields CASSQTDREGGEQYF.

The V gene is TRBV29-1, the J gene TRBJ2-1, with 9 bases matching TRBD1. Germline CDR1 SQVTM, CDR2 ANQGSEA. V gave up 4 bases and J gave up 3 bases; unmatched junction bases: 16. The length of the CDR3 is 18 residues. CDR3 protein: CSVGTGGLIDHHYNEQFF. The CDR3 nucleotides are TGCAGCGTTGGTACAGGGGGCCTTATAGATCATCACTACAATGAGCAGTTCTTC.

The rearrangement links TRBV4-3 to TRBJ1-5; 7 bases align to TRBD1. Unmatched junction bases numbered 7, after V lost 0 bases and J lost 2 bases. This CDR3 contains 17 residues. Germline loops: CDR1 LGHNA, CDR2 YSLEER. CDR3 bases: TGCGCCAGCAGCCAAGATTTGAAAGGGGGCGGCAATCAGCCCCAGCATTTT. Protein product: CASSQDLKGGGNQPQHF.

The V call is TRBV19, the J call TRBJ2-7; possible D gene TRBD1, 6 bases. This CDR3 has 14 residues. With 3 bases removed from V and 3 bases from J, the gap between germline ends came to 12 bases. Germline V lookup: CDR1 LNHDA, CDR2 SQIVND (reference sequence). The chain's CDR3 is CASSIRDTNYEQYF. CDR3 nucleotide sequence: TGTGCCAGTAGTATCCGGGACACCAACTACGAGCAGTACTTC.

The CDR3 region has the DNA TGTGCCAGCAGTTACCCGACAACGAACACTGAAGCTTTCTTT. This codes for CASSYPTTNTEAFF. The V call is TRBV6-2 or TRBV6-3, the J call TRBJ1-1; D remains unclear. There are 14 residues in the CDR3. Germline values: CDR1 MNHEY, CDR2 SVGEGT. The V and J ends lost 2 bases and 1 base respectively, with 8 bases between them.

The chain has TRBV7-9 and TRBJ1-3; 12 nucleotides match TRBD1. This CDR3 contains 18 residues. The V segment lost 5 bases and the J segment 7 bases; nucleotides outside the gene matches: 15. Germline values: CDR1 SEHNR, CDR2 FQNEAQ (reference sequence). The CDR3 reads CASSPFPGQGAPGNTIYF. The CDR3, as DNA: TGTGCCAGCAGCCCATTTCCGGGACAGGGGGCGCCGGGGAACACCATATATTTT.

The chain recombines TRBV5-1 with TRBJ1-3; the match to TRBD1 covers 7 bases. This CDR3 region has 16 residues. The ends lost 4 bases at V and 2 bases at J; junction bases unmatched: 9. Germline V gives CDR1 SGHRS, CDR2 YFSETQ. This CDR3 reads CASSAGQTIPGNTIYF. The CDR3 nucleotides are TGCGCCAGCAGCGCGGGACAGACCATTCCTGGAAACACCATATATTTT.

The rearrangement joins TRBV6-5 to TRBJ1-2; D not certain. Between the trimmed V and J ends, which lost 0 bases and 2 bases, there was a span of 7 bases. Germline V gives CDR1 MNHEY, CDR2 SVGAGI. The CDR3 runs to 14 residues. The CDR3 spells CASSYSNSNYGYTF. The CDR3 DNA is TGTGCCAGCAGTTACTCAAACAGCAACTATGGCTACACCTTC.

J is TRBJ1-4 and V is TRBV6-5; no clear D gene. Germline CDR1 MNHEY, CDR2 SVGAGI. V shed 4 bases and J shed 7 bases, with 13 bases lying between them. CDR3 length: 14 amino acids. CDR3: CASSSETAGEKLFF. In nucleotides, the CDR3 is TGTGCCAGCAGTTCGGAGACGGCGGGTGAAAAACTGTTTTTT.

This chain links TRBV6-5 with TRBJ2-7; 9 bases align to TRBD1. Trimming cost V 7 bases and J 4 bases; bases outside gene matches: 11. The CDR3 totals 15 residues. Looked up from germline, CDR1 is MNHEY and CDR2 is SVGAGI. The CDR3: CASIEKDRGLYEQYF. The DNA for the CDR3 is TGTGCCAGCATCGAAAAGGACAGGGGACTTTACGAGCAGTACTTC.

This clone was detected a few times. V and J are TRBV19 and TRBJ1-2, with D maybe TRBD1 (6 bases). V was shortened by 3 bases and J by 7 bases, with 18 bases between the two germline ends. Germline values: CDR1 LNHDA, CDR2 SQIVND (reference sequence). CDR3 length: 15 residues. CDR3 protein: CASSIGDRHLGGYTF. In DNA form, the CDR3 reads TGTGCCAGTAGTATTGGAGACAGGCATCTGGGTGGCTACACCTTC.

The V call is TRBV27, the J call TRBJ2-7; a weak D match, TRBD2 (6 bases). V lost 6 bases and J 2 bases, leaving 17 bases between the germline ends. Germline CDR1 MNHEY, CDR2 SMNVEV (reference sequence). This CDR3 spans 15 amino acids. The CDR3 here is CASSSYEGGTYEQYF. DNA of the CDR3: TGTGCCAGCAGCTCTTACGAGGGAGGAACCTACGAGCAGTACTTC.

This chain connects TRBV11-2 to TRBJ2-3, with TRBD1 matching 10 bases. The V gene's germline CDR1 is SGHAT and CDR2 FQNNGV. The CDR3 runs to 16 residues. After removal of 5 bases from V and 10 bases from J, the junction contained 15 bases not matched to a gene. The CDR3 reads CASSVTGGSGTTAQYF. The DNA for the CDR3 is TGTGCCAGCAGCGTGACAGGGGGCAGTGGGACGACGGCGCAGTATTTT.

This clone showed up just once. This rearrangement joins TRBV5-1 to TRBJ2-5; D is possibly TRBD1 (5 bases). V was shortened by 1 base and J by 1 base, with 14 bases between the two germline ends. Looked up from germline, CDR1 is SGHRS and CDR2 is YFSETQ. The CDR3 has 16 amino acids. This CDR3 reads CASSLQIGHSQETQYF. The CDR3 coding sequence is TGCGCCAGCAGCTTGCAAATCGGACACTCCCAAGAGACCCAGTACTTC.

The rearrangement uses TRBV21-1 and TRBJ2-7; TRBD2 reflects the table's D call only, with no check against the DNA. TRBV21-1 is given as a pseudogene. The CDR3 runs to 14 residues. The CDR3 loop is CASILSNSAHEQYF. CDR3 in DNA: TGTGCCAGCATCCTCTCGAATAGCGCCCACGAGCAGTACTTC.

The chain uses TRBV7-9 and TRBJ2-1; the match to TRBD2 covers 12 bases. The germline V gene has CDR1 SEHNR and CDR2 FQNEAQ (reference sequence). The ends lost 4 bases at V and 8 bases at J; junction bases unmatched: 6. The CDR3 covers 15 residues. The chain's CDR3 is CASSSSGRANHEQFF. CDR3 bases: TGTGCCAGCAGCTCTAGCGGGAGGGCCAACCATGAGCAGTTCTTC.

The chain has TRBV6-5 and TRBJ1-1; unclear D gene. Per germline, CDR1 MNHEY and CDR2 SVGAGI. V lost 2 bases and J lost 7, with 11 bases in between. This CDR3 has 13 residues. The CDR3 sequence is CASSYTGLNEAFF. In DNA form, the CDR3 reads TGTGCCAGCAGTTACACGGGTTTGAATGAAGCTTTCTTT.

The DNA for the CDR3 is TGCGCCAGGATACAGGGCTACACCTTC. It encodes CARIQGYTF. The chain recombines TRBV23-1 with TRBJ1-2; D gene uncertain. TRBV23-1 is reported as an ORF; its role is uncertain. Trimming shortened V by 9 bases and J by 8 bases, and 7 bases separated the two germline ends. The CDR3 sequence is 9 residues long.

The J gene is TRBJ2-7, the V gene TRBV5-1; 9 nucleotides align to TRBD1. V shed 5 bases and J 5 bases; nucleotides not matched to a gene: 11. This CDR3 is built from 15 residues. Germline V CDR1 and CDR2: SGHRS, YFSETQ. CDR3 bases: TGCGCCAGCAGTCGGGGTGGGACAGGGAGCGACGAGCAGTACTTC. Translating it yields CASSRGGTGSDEQYF.

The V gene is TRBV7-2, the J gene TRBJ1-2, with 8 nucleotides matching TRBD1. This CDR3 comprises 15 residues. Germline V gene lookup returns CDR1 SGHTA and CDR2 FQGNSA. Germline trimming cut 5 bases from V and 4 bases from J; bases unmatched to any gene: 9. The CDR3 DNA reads TGTGCCAGCAGCCAGGACAGGGCCCAACCCTATGGCTACACCTTC. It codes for CASSQDRAQPYGYTF.